This entry is about one T cell receptor (beta chain). Germline V CDR1 and CDR2: KGHSY, FQNENV. The V gene lost 2 bases and the J gene lost 16 bases, with 12 bases spanning the gap. The CDR3 is made up of 12 amino acids. These data belong to a study of blood T cell repertoires in COVID-19. Profiled with immunoSEQ multiplex PCR; TCRdb holds only in-frame clones, not every one. The sample lists about 120,000 clones, roughly four fifths occurring once. The J gene is TRBJ1-6, the V gene TRBV16; D call uncertain. This clonotype originated in a man aged 55-75 years with acute or convalescent COVID-19. Sequencing was performed on peripheral blood. The CDR3 sequence: CASSQNDWLLHF. The CDR3 coding sequence is TGTGCCAGCAGCCAAAACGACTGGCTGCTCCACTTT.